What follows are 8 T cell receptor beta chains derived from one specimen sequenced in a study of CD8 T cells in Susac syndrome. RNA in amounts of about 0.5 to 1 ug was reverse transcribed with random hexamers. A single record per CDR3 protein comes from TCRdb applying MiXCR to the immunoSEQ multiplex PCR reads. This table has 140,000 to 150,000 distinct CDR3 sequences, roughly 95% appearing once. The sample taken for sequencing was CD4+ T cells from PBMCs. The origin of the receptors is a human donor with multiple sclerosis.

The genes are TRBV7-3 and TRBJ2-3; 7 bases align to TRBD1. This CDR3 region has 16 residues. Germline V gene data show CDR1 as SGHTA and CDR2 as FQGTGA. J gave up 5 bases and V 4 bases, and 12 bases lay outside the gene matches. The CDR3 DNA sequence: TGTGCCAGCAGCTGGGGTACAGGGGATCGGGGAGATACGCAGTATTTT. It is translated as CASSWGTGDRGDTQYF.

The V gene is TRBV3-1, the J gene TRBJ2-3; perhaps TRBD2 as D (5 bases). CDR3 length: 14 amino acids. Trimming left V 3 bases short and J 2 bases short, with 9 bases between. Germline V lookup: CDR1 LGHDT, CDR2 YNNKEL (reference sequence). The chain's CDR3 is CASSHREATDTQYF. As DNA, the CDR3 is TGTGCCAGCAGCCACCGGGAAGCCACAGATACGCAGTATTTT.

The gene calls are TRBV7-2 and TRBJ1-2; D gene uncertain. V was cut by 4 bases and J by 4 bases, with 13 bases left in between. Germline assignment: CDR1 SGHTA and CDR2 FQGNSA. CDR3 length: 14 residues. CDR3: CASSSPAEFYGYTF. DNA of the CDR3: TGTGCCAGCAGCTCCCCCGCGGAGTTCTATGGCTACACCTTC. Drawing the rest from reference TRBV7-2 and TRBJ1-2, the complete variable domain is GAGVSQSPSNKVTEKGKDVELRCDPISGHTALYWYRQSLGQGLEFLIYFQGNSAPDKSGLPSDRFSAERTGGSVSTLTIQRTQQEDSAVYLCASSSPAEFYGYTFGSGTRLTVV.

The chain carries TRBV18 and TRBJ2-3; 13 bases map to TRBD2. Germline V gene data show CDR1 as KGHSH and CDR2 as LQKENI. The V and J ends lost 6 bases and 2 bases, in that order; junction bases with no gene match: 11. The CDR3 extends over 18 amino acids. CDR3 sequence (DNA): TGTGCCAGCTCCCACAAAACGACTAGCGGGGGGAACACAGATACGCAGTATTTT. Residues: CASSHKTTSGGNTDTQYF.

The genes are TRBV4-1 and TRBJ2-1, with TRBD2 identical over 11 bases. CDR3 size: 17 residues. Germline CDR1 and CDR2: MGHRA and YSYEKL. Losses at the gene ends were 0 bases for V and 6 bases for J; bases not matched to a gene: 7. CDR3 nucleotides: TGCGCCAGCAGCCAAGACCCCAGACTAGCGGGAATCAATGAGCAGTTCTTC. Its protein product is CASSQDPRLAGINEQFF.

J is TRBJ2-7 and V is TRBV21-1; TRBD1 is taken as the D call from the table, unchecked against the DNA. TRBV21-1 is noted as a pseudogene. The CDR3 is 15 residues long. The CDR3 bases are TGTGCCAGCAGCAGCCGGGACAGGGTGGGCTACGAGCAGTACTTC. Residues: CASSSRDRVGYEQYF.

The CDR3, as DNA: TGTGCCAGCAGTTTAGGCACCGGCGGAATTCAGTACTTC. Its protein is CASSLGTGGIQYF. The chain uses TRBV12-3 or TRBV12-4 and TRBJ2-4; D call uncertain. Trimming cost V 1 base and J 10 bases, with 11 bases left between them. The CDR3 loop spans 13 amino acids.

The genes are TRBV12-3 or TRBV12-4 and TRBJ2-2; D uncertain. The V gene lost 1 base and the J gene lost 7 bases, with 4 bases spanning the gap. The CDR3 is 12 amino acids. Written as DNA, the CDR3 is TGTGCCAGCAGTTTAGGAGGCGGGGAGCTGTTTTTT. Its translation is CASSLGGGELFF.